Below, 6 T cell receptor beta chains from the same sample are listed, as sequenced in a study of CD8 T cells in ankylosing spondylitis. TCRdb fed the 5' RACE reads into MiXCR, producing one record per CDR3 protein. The repertoire holds about 310,000 distinct CDR3 sequences, with under 25% as singletons. The sample comprised blood, either unsorted or a sorted T cell fraction (not recorded which). These TCRs come from a female donor with ankylosing spondylitis or in good health (not recorded which).

The chain combines TRBV10-3 with TRBJ2-1, with unresolved D. Trimming shortened V by 5 bases and J by 5 bases, and 13 bases separated the two germline ends. The CDR3 sequence is 14 residues long. The germline V gene has CDR1 ENHRY and CDR2 SYGVKD. CDR3 amino acids: CAISRPGPHNEQFF. The DNA for the CDR3 is TGTGCCATCAGTCGACCCGGGCCACACAATGAGCAGTTCTTC.

This clonotype was seen only a few times. The chain links TRBV20-1 to TRBJ1-2; maybe TRBD1 (5 bases). From germline, CDR1 is DFQATT and CDR2 SNEGSKA (reference sequence). CDR3 length equals 15 residues. Between the trimmed V and J ends, which lost 2 bases and 0 bases, there was a span of 13 bases. DNA of the CDR3: TGCAGTGCTAGACAAGGACAAAAAGCTAACTATGGCTACACCTTC. Translated: CSARQGQKANYGYTF.

The J gene is TRBJ2-7, the V gene TRBV7-6, with D possibly matching TRBD2 (6 bases). CDR1 and CDR2 from the germline V gene are SGHVS and FNYEAQ. V was trimmed by 3 bases and J by 3 bases, leaving 12 bases between them. The CDR3 totals 14 residues. This chain's CDR3 is CASSLRDGVYEQYF. Written as DNA, the CDR3 is TGTGCCAGCAGCTTGCGGGATGGGGTCTACGAGCAGTACTTC. Supplemented by reference TRBV7-6 and TRBJ2-7, the full variable domain reads GAGVSQSPRYKVTKRGQDVALRCDPISGHVSLYWYRQALGQGPEFLTYFNYEAQQDKSGLPNDRFSAERPEGSISTLTIQRTEQRDSAMYRCASSLRDGVYEQYFGPGTRLTVT.

This clonotype was detected only a few times. J is TRBJ2-7 and V is TRBV12-3 or TRBV12-4, with TRBD1 matching 7 bases. V lost 1 base to trimming and J lost 4 bases; unmatched junction nucleotides: 4. This CDR3 is 14 amino acids long. The CDR3 DNA follows: TGTGCCAGCAGTTTAGACAAGGACAGGTACGAGCAGTACTTC. It translates to CASSLDKDRYEQYF.

The V gene is TRBV28, the J gene TRBJ2-2, with 8 bases aligning to TRBD2. With 5 bases clipped from V and 1 base from J, the junction kept 12 bases outside the gene matches. CDR1 is MDHEN and CDR2 is SYDVKM in the germline V gene. This CDR3 contains 18 residues. This CDR3 reads CASSLLAGGTMNTGELFF. For the CDR3, the DNA is TGTGCCAGCAGTCTCCTAGCGGGCGGGACTATGAACACCGGGGAGCTGTTTTTT.

J is TRBJ1-1 and V is TRBV7-8; D ambiguous. Germline V gives CDR1 SGHVS, CDR2 FQNEAQ. The V and J ends lost 0 bases and 4 bases respectively, with 12 bases between them. The CDR3 extends over 15 amino acids. CDR3 amino acids: CASSLAGRGGTEAFF. In DNA, the CDR3 is TGTGCCAGCAGCTTAGCAGGGCGGGGTGGCACTGAAGCTTTCTTT.